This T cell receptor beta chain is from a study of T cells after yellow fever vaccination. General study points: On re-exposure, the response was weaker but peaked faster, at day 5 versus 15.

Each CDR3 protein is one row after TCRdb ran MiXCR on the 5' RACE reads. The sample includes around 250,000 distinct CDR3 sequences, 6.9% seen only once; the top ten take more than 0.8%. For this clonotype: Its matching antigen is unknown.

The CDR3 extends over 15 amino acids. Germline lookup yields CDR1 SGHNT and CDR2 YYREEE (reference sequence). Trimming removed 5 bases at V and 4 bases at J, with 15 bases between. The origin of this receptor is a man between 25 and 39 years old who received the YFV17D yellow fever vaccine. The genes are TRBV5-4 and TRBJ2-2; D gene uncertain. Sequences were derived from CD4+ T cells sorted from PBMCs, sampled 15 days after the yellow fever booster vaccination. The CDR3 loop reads CASSPPGRPTGELFF. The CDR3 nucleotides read TGTGCCAGCAGTCCGCCCGGACGGCCCACCGGGGAGCTGTTTTTT.